This TCR beta chain was recorded in a study of blood T cell repertoires in COVID-19. For the study at large: Some COVID-19 samples were acute and others convalescent; all came from the United States, Italy and Spain.

As originally analysed: Nucleated cell number was recorded as an estimate derived from reference gene primer amplification. Profiling relied on immunoSEQ multiplex PCR, and the TCRdb table lists in-frame clones only, not all of them. The V and J calls and clone size were taken over from that table, and D and trimming were inferred from the DNA. Among roughly 62,000 clones listed, 80% to 85% were seen once. Trimming took 5 bases from V and 5 from J; bases not matched to a gene: 5. In germline, CDR1 is SGHTS, CDR2 YDEGEE. This CDR3 is built from 13 residues. The TCR sequence derives from a man older than 75 with COVID-19, enrolled during active disease. Sample: peripheral blood. The chain joins TRBV5-8 to TRBJ1-2, with 8 bases identical to TRBD1. The CDR3 reads CASRRTGSYGYTF. In nucleotides, the CDR3 is TGTGCCAGCAGACGGACAGGGTCATATGGCTACACCTTC.